This note documents a single T cell receptor beta chain sequence. The antigen this receptor binds is unknown. The input lacks base qualities; no much larger clone sits a single base away. The germline V gene (reference sequence) provides CDR1 DFQATT and CDR2 SNEGSKA. Reading from cysteine to phenylalanine, the CDR3 counts 14 amino acids. The only DNA kept is the CDR3, 42 bases in frame from the first base. Library construction relied on PCR. Sequencing took place on an Illumina HiSeq 2500. Unique molecular identifiers were incorporated into TCR beta cDNA libraries to reduce PCR and sequencing biases. Every 1 to 10 million input T cells yielded around 500,000 cDNA molecules, meaning each molecule approximated one T cell. The patient libraries were prepared and sequenced using the same protocol as the earlier healthy control dataset. Within a given batch, samples were prepared together, multiplexed and sequenced on the same HiSeq lane. The authors processed their data as follows. MIGEC was used to process the raw barcoded reads, and molecular identifier groups with only a single read were discarded before consensus assembly and CDR3 extraction. VDJtools was used for post-analysis of the clonotype tables, with diversity normalized by down-sampling every dataset to the smallest sample size. In repertoire overlap clustering, CDR3 amino acid sequences, but not nucleotide sequences, were matched to correct batch-related cross-sample contamination. The public reads were run again by TCRdb, first through fastp at Q25 and then through MiXCR, and only productive beta chains were kept. Each CDR3 protein appears once, grouped with its most common genes and DNA. The authors' filters were not applied to this entry. This sample lists hundreds of thousands of distinct CDR3 sequences; roughly 50% were detected once. About 4.5% of the sample is held by the ten biggest clonotypes.

This sample is drawn from a study of post-analysis software for immune sequencing data (dated by TCRdb to between 2015 and 2016). Background on the whole study: The recorded disease courses included relapsing-remitting, secondary progressive and progressive-relapsing multiple sclerosis, and some patients had no subtype annotation. Patient repertoires were compared against roughly 11 previously published healthy control repertoires from donors aged about 6 to 27 years. A subset of samples was prepared in parallel using single-end sample barcoding, then pooled and co-amplified after Illumina adapter ligation.

To demonstrate the VDJtools post-analysis software, the study profiled TCR beta repertoires from the peripheral blood of around 13 young patients with multiple sclerosis. The multiple sclerosis patients were children and adolescents between about 6 and 16 years of age. The study at large found these results: Direct clustering with F measure revealed strong co-clustering of samples prepared in the same batch, which led to a batch-effect correction. The multiple sclerosis patient group was slightly younger than the control group. Significantly higher frequencies in patients than in controls were found for five TRBV segments, including TRBV5-6, TRBV5-1 and TRBV20-1. Multiple sclerosis patients had significantly lower normalized Chao1 diversity than controls, a result that suggests substantial peripheral T-cell clonal expansion.

This receptor was obtained from a girl aged 10 to 17 with multiple sclerosis. Sequenced: blood. This receptor chain uses TRBV20-1 and TRBJ2-5; 9 central nucleotides agree with TRBD2. The end of the DNA fits TRBJ2-7 better, so the J call may be wrong. The CDR3 here reads CSANGLASKDEQYF. The bases are TGCAGTGCAAATGGACTAGCGAGTAAGGACGAGCAGTACTTC.